Listed below are T cell receptor beta chains from one sample, sequenced in a study of T-cell reconstitution after alpha-beta-depleted transplantation in children. From the PCR reads, TCRdb called clonotypes with MiXCR, one entry per CDR3 protein. The data hold 780,000 or so distinct CDR3 sequences, with 15% to 20% observed a single time. Sequenced material: PBMCs, mostly from graft donor cells, taken 360 days after TCRalphabeta/CD19-depleted stem cell transplant. These receptors were obtained from a male patient younger than 18 who had a stem cell transplant for acute lymphoblastic leukemia, so the T cells may come from the graft donor. The CDR3 runs from the conserved cysteine through the conserved F or W. D genes are given only for firm matches. Rows give clone size only sometimes, using once, few, many, or a class for an expanded clone.

clone_size | d_call | v_call | cdr3_aa
NA | NA | TRBV19 | CASSMISGVVQPQHF
NA | NA | TRBV25-1 | CASSESVPPYEQYF
many | NA | TRBV5-1 | CASSPDPTGSYSNTGELFF
many | TRBD2 | TRBV5-1 | CASSLVAGGAYNEQFF
NA | NA | TRBV15 | CATSRDRLEGGRLF
few | NA | TRBV20-1 | CSAPVAGFNQPQHF
few | TRBD1 | TRBV12-3/TRBV12-4 | CASTQTGGGDEQYF
NA | NA | TRBV10-2 | CASSSPGGGHTEAFF
once | TRBD1 | TRBV23-1 | CASSQSGDRARYNEQFF
few | TRBD2 | TRBV7-6 | CASSQTSGTAEQYF
many | NA | TRBV29-1 | CSVRPANTGELFF
NA | NA | TRBV5-1 | CASRPGRFYEQYF
few | NA | TRBV7-2 | CASSLLETPAYEQYF